The rows below give T cell receptor beta chains drawn from one sample of a study of blood T cells in healthy people across ages. TCRdb reprocessed the 5' RACE reads with MiXCR, giving one entry per CDR3 protein. Of hundreds of thousands of distinct CDR3 sequences detected, about 52% appear once; the ten largest clones hold around 32%. The specimen was blood. The receptors derive from a woman aged 60-70 years in good health. CDR3s include the opening cysteine and the closing phenylalanine or tryptophan. The D gene is left open where the match is weak. Part of the rows lack a size; the others show once, few, many or a class for expanded clones.

J | D | size | V | DNA | CDR3
TRBJ2-1 | TRBD2 | NA | TRBV7-3 | TGTGCCAGCAGCAACACCGGGACTAGCTACAATGAGCAGTTCTTC | CASSNTGTSYNEQFF
TRBJ2-7 | TRBD2 | NA | TRBV7-2 | TGTGCCAGCAGCCCCGGGAGGGCCCTGCGCGAGCAGTACTTC | CASSPGRALREQYF
TRBJ1-2 | NA | few | TRBV28 | TGTGCCAGCAGTACAGGGTGGTATGGCTACACCTTC | CASSTGWYGYTF
TRBJ1-1 | TRBD1 | NA | TRBV18 | TGTGCCAGCTCACCGCCGGGACAGGGGTCCACTGAAGCTTTCTTT | CASSPPGQGSTEAFF
TRBJ1-5 | TRBD1 | few | TRBV7-9 | TGTGCCAGCACCTATAGTGGTACCGACAGGGATCATCAGCCCCAGCATTTT | CASTYSGTDRDHQPQHF
TRBJ1-2 | NA | once | TRBV20-1 | TGCAGTACTAGAGATACCTACGGTGATGGCTACACCTTC | CSTRDTYGDGYTF
TRBJ1-5 | TRBD1 | NA | TRBV20-1 | TGCAGTGCATGGGACAGGGCTAGCAATCAGCCCCAGCATTTT | CSAWDRASNQPQHF
TRBJ2-5 | NA | NA | TRBV5-1 | TGCGCCAGCAGCCCGGACTACAGTGGCGAGACCCAGTACTTC | CASSPDYSGETQYF
TRBJ2-1 | TRBD2 | NA | TRBV3-1 | TGTGCCAGCAGCCAAACTGGTCCAGCGGGGTCCTCCGGGTATGAGCAGTTCTTC | CASSQTGPAGSSGYEQFF
TRBJ2-3 | TRBD2 | NA | TRBV20-1 | TGCAGTGCGCAGGGACTAGCCGGGAGAGATACGCAGTATTTT | CSAQGLAGRDTQYF
TRBJ2-7 | TRBD1 | NA | TRBV10-3 | TGTGCCAAACAACCGGGACAGGGGGCCTCCGAGCAGTACTTC | CAKQPGQGASEQYF
TRBJ1-1 | NA | few | TRBV4-3 | TGCGCCAGCAGCCAAGGGGTGGCGGTTGGGGAGGCTTTCTTT | CASSQGVAVGEAFF
TRBJ2-7 | NA | NA | TRBV28 | TGTGCCAGCAGTTTCCCCCAGGAATCCTACGAGCAGTACTTC | CASSFPQESYEQYF
TRBJ1-1 | TRBD1 | NA | TRBV28 | TGTGCCAGCAGTTTATCCAAGACAGGGGGCACTGAAGCTTTCTTT | CASSLSKTGGTEAFF
TRBJ2-6 | NA | NA | TRBV20-1 | TGCAGTGCGGAGGGGGCCAACGTCCTGACTTTC | CSAEGANVLTF
TRBJ2-7 | TRBD1 | NA | TRBV7-3 | TGTGCCAGCAGCTTAACCGGGACAGTGACTTTGAAGTACTTC | CASSLTGTVTLKYF
TRBJ2-7 | TRBD2 | once | TRBV6-1 | TGTGCCAGCCAGACCGGGACTACCCAATACGAGCAGTACTTC | CASQTGTTQYEQYF
TRBJ1-1 | TRBD1 | NA | TRBV18 | TGTGCCAGCTCACCATTAGGGGGCTTCACTGAAGCTTTCTTT | CASSPLGGFTEAFF
TRBJ1-2 | TRBD1 | many | TRBV2 | TGTGCCAGCAGCGTTGGACAGGGGGATGGCTACACCTTC | CASSVGQGDGYTF
TRBJ1-2 | NA | few | TRBV29-1 | TGCAGCGTTAAAGAACGGAACTATGGCTACACCTTC | CSVKERNYGYTF
TRBJ2-1 | NA | NA | TRBV3-1 | TGTGCCAGCAGCCAAGCCGGCAATGAGCAGTTCTTC | CASSQAGNEQFF
TRBJ2-7 | NA | NA | TRBV7-3 | TGTGCCAGCAGCCCCGACAGGATGGGTGAGCAGTACTTC | CASSPDRMGEQYF
TRBJ2-1 | NA | NA | TRBV6-5 | TGTGCCAGCAGTTCCCCGGGGCGGTCCTACAATGAGCAGTTCTTC | CASSSPGRSYNEQFF